This TCR beta chain was retrieved from a study of T cell responses to AZD1222 COVID-19 vaccine. Study-level points and caveats: CD4 TCRs associated with vaccination spanned spike, dominating at 160-218 and 743-854. Regions left unmutated in variants are reportedly the target of nearly half of spike-specific TCRs. Just a handful of AZD1222 recipients tested seropositive at baseline. Without day 14 samples, only post-peak T cell repertoires were studied.

Comments on this clone: No antigen is known for it.

The ends were cut back, 1 base at V and 0 bases at J, with 13 bases in the middle. Per the germline V gene, CDR1 is SEHNR and CDR2 is FQNEAQ (reference sequence). This CDR3 region has 17 residues. Using immunoSEQ multiplex PCR, the repertoire was profiled, and TCRdb retains in-frame clones only, with some absent. Of approximately 140,000 clones in the sample, around 89% were seen once. The receptor comes from an adult in good health. The material was peripheral blood, obtained on day 0 of AZD1222 vaccination. V usage is TRBV7-9 and J usage is TRBJ1-3; weak D call: TRBD1 (5 bases). CDR3 sequence: CASSLDWGKSSGNTIYF. DNA for the CDR3: TGTGCCAGCAGCTTAGATTGGGGGAAGTCCTCTGGAAACACCATATATTTT.